This T cell receptor (beta chain) was sequenced during a study of cytomegalovirus exposure and HLA in healthy donors. General study findings and limits: Looking again later, the authors saw that most CMV-associated TCR beta chains seemed HLA-restricted. Later work associated roughly 17,000 TCR beta sequences with HLA alleles at 0.05 false discovery rate. A later analysis reportedly identified an Asian-associated ancestry cluster as carrying fewer N-insertions than the approximately 670-donor mean.

Use of 60 Vbeta and 13 Jbeta primers characterized the PCR. Sequencing used immunoSEQ multiplex PCR; TCRdb keeps in-frame clones, though not all of them. The table records 75,000 to 90,000 clones, roughly 72% of them present only once. This clone was found a few times. Its antigen is still unknown. Germline-derived CDR1 and CDR2 are SGHVS and FQNEAQ. This CDR3 comprises 15 residues. With 6 bases clipped from V and 7 bases from J, the junction kept 8 bases outside the gene matches. V usage is TRBV7-8 and J usage is TRBJ1-6, with 8 bases identical to TRBD1. Sequences were obtained from PBMCs. The clonotype originates from a man younger than 45 in good health and CMV-seropositive. CDR3 bases: TGTGCCAGCAGTCAAGCCGGACAGGGAAATTCACCCCTCCACTTT. Protein: CASSQAGQGNSPLHF.